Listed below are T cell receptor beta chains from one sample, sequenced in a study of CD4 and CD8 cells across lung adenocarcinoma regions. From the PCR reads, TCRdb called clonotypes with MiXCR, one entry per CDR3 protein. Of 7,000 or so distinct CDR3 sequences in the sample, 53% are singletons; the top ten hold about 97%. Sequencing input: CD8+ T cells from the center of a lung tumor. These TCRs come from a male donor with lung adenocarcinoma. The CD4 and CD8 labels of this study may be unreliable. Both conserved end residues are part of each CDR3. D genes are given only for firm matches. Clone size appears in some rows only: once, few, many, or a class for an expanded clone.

CDR3aa: CASSGTRRTGGGEQYF
CDR3nt: TGTGCCAGCAGTGGGACGAGGAGGACAGGGGGTGGCGAGCAGTACTTC
abundance: few
d_gene: TRBD1
v_gene: TRBV27
len: 16
j_gene: TRBJ2-7

CDR3aa: CASSPNIGGDTQYF
CDR3nt: TGCGCCAGCAGCCCTAACATAGGAGGCGATACGCAGTACTTT
abundance: NA
d_gene: NA
v_gene: TRBV4-1
len: 14
j_gene: TRBJ2-3

CDR3aa: CAVEGLPRGTQYF
CDR3nt: TGTGCCGTCGAAGGACTACCAAGAGGGACCCAGTACTTC
abundance: few
d_gene: NA
v_gene: TRBV6-1
len: 13
j_gene: TRBJ2-5

CDR3aa: CASLDRFSYEQYF
CDR3nt: TGTGCCAGTCTGGACCGTTTCTCCTACGAGCAGTACTTC
abundance: NA
d_gene: NA
v_gene: TRBV6-2/TRBV6-3
len: 13
j_gene: TRBJ2-7

CDR3aa: CASSFDPYNEQFF
CDR3nt: TGTGCCAGCAGTTTTGATCCCTACAATGAGCAGTTCTTC
abundance: few
d_gene: NA
v_gene: TRBV6-5
len: 13
j_gene: TRBJ2-1

CDR3aa: CASSEVRTAYGYTF
CDR3nt: TGTGCCAGCAGTGAAGTTCGGACAGCTTATGGCTACACCTTC
abundance: NA
d_gene: NA
v_gene: TRBV6-1
len: 14
j_gene: TRBJ1-2

CDR3aa: CASSPSRSSRLYNEQFF
CDR3nt: TGTGCCAGCAGCCCTTCCCGGTCATCCAGGCTTTACAATGAGCAGTTCTTC
abundance: NA
d_gene: NA
v_gene: TRBV9
len: 17
j_gene: TRBJ2-1

CDR3aa: CASSEGTGDEQFF
CDR3nt: TGTGCCAGCAGTGAAGGAACCGGCGATGAGCAGTTCTTC
abundance: NA
d_gene: NA
v_gene: TRBV6-1
len: 13
j_gene: TRBJ2-1

CDR3aa: CASSDHWRGGVSDTQYF
CDR3nt: TGTGCCAGCAGTGACCATTGGAGGGGGGGTGTTAGTGATACGCAGTATTTT
abundance: NA
d_gene: NA
v_gene: TRBV6-1
len: 17
j_gene: TRBJ2-3

CDR3aa: CASSSMDRLVSTDTQYF
CDR3nt: TGTGCCAGCAGTTCAATGGATAGACTAGTTAGCACAGATACGCAGTATTTT
abundance: NA
d_gene: NA
v_gene: TRBV6-5
len: 17
j_gene: TRBJ2-3

CDR3aa: CASSCEDREWQETQYF
CDR3nt: TGTGCCAGCAGTTGCGAAGACAGGGAATGGCAAGAGACCCAGTACTTC
abundance: many
d_gene: TRBD1
v_gene: TRBV6-5
len: 16
j_gene: TRBJ2-5

CDR3aa: CASSLAAPGAGTGELFF
CDR3nt: TGTGCCAGCAGCTTAGCAGCTCCGGGAGCCGGCACCGGGGAGCTGTTTTTT
abundance: NA
d_gene: NA
v_gene: TRBV7-2
len: 17
j_gene: TRBJ2-2

CDR3aa: CASNGPGRPLDEQFF
CDR3nt: TGTGCCAGCAATGGTCCGGGACGACCTTTGGATGAGCAGTTCTTC
abundance: NA
d_gene: NA
v_gene: TRBV12-3/TRBV12-4
len: 15
j_gene: TRBJ2-1

CDR3aa: CASSQDRQSQYF
CDR3nt: TGTGCCAGCAGCCAAGATCGACAGTCCCAGTACTTC
abundance: NA
d_gene: NA
v_gene: TRBV14
len: 12
j_gene: TRBJ2-5